This TCR beta chain was obtained from a study of monozygotic twins with cystic fibrosis. Study conclusions and caveats: Nucleotide-identical clonotype sharing was significantly higher within monozygotic CF twin pairs than between unrelated CF individuals. Age, concordance and disease severity did not associate with shared CDR3 numbers.

Trimming took 9 bases from V and 8 from J, leaving 17 bases between them. This CDR3 contains 13 residues. Germline V CDR1 and CDR2: LNHDA, SQIVND (reference sequence). Produced via immunoSEQ multiplex PCR; TCRdb's table is partial and in-frame only. Seen here are around 30,000 clones, 90% to 97% observed once, and the top ten hold more than 0.15%. Note on this clone: Its antigen is as yet unknown.

The receptor's source is a girl aged 2-10 years with cystic fibrosis. The sequencing input was blood. V gene TRBV19 combines with J gene TRBJ1-3; no firm D call. CDR3 sequence reads: CARTAMQRDTIYF. CDR3 DNA sequence: TGTGCCAGAACCGCCATGCAGAGAGACACCATATATTTT.